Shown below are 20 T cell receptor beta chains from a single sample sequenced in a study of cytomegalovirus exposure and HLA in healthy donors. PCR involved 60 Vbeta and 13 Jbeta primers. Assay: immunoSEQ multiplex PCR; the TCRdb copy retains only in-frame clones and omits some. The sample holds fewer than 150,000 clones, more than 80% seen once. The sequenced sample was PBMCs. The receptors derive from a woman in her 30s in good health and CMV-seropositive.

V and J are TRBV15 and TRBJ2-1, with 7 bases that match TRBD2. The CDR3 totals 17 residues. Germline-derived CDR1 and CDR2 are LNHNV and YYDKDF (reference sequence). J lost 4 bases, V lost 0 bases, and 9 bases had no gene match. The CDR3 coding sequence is TGTGCCACCAGCAGAGACCCAGCGGGGCTTCCTTACAATGAGCAGTTCTTC. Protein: CATSRDPAGLPYNEQFF.

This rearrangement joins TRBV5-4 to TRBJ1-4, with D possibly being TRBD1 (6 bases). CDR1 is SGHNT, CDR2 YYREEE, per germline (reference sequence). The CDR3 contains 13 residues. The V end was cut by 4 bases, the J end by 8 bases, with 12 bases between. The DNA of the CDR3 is TGTGCCAGCAGCGGGGGCGCCGAGGAAAAACTGTTTTTT. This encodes CASSGGAEEKLFF.

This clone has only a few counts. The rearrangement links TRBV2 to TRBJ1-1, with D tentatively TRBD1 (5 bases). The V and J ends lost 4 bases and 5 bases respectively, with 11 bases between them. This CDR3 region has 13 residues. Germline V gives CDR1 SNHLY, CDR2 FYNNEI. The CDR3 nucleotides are TGTGCCAGCAGTGGGCAGGGAAGAACTGAAGCTTTCTTT. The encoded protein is CASSGQGRTEAFF.

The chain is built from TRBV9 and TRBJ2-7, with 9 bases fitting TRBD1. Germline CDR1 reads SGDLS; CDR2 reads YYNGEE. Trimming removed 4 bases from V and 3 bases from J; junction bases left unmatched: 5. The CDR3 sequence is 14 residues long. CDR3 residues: CASSKGQGIYEQYF. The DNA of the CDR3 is TGTGCCAGCAGCAAGGGACAGGGAATCTACGAGCAGTACTTC. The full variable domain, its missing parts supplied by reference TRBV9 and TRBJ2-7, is DSGVTQTPKHLITATGQRVTLRCSPRSGDLSVYWYQQSLDQGLQFLIQYYNGEERAKGNILERFSAQQFPDLHSELNLSSLELGDSALYFCASSKGQGIYEQYFGPGTRLTVT.

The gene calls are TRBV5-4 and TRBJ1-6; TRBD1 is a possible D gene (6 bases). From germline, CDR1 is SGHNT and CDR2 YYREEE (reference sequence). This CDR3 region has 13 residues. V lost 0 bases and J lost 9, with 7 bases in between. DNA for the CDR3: TGTGCCAGCAGCTTGGACAGGGTTTCACCCCTCCACTTT. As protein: CASSLDRVSPLHF.

This CDR3 is CASTLAGGSKTQYF. In nucleotides, the CDR3 is TGTGCCAGCACGCTAGCGGGAGGGAGCAAGACCCAGTACTTC. The chain joins TRBV2 to TRBJ2-5, with 12 nucleotides matching TRBD2. The CDR3 has 14 residues. The germline V gene has CDR1 SNHLY and CDR2 FYNNEI. J lost 6 bases, V lost 7 bases, and 6 bases had no gene match.

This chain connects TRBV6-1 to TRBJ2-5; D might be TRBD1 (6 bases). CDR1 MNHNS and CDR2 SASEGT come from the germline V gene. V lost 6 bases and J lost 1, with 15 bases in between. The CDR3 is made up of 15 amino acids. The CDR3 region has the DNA TGTGCCAGCAGGGACGATGGACAGATCCAAGAGACCCAGTACTTC. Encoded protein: CASRDDGQIQETQYF.

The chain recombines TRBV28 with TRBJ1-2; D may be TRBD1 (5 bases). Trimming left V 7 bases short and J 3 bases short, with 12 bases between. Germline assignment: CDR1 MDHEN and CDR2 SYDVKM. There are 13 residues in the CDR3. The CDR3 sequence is CASKIQGYYGYTF. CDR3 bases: TGTGCCAGCAAAATCCAGGGCTACTATGGCTACACCTTC.

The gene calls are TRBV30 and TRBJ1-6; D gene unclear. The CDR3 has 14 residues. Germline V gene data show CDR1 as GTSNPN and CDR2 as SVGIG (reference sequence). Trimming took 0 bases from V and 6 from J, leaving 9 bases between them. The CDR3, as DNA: TGTGCCTGGAGTGTACTAGGGAGTAATTCACCCCTCCACTTT. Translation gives CAWSVLGSNSPLHF.

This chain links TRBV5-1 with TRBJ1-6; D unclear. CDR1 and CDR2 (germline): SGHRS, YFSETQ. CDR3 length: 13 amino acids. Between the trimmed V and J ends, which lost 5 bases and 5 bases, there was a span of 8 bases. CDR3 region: CASRAENNSPLHF. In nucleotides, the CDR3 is TGCGCCAGCAGGGCGGAAAATAATTCACCCCTCCACTTT.

In DNA, the CDR3 is TGTGCCAGCAGCTTAGCCGTTATCACAGATACGCAGTATTTT. Translated: CASSLAVITDTQYF. The rearrangement uses TRBV11-2 and TRBJ2-3; D unclear. CDR3 size: 14 residues. Germline V gene data show CDR1 as SGHAT and CDR2 as FQNNGV. The ends were cut back, 1 base at V and 2 bases at J, with 7 bases in the middle. Full variable domain (rest looked up from reference TRBV11-2 and TRBJ2-3): EAGVAQSPRYKIIEKRQSVAFWCNPISGHATLYWYQQILGQGPKLLIQFQNNGVVDDSQLPKDRFSAERLKGVDSTLKIQPAKLEDSAVYLCASSLAVITDTQYFGPGTRLTVL.

The CDR3 region is CASSLVGADSPLHF. CDR3 nucleotides: TGTGCCAGCAGCCTCGTGGGGGCGGATTCACCCCTCCACTTT. The chain combines TRBV4-2 with TRBJ1-6, with D possibly being TRBD1 (6 bases). The CDR3 consists of 14 residues. Germline V CDR1 and CDR2: LGHNA, YNFKEQ. The V end was cut by 4 bases, the J end by 8 bases, with 12 bases between.

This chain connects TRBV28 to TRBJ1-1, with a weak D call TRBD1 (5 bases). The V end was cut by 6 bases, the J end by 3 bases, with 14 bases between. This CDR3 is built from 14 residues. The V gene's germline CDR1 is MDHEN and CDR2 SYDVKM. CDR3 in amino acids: CASRVWGDYTEAFF. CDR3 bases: TGTGCCAGCAGGGTTTGGGGGGATTACACTGAAGCTTTCTTT.

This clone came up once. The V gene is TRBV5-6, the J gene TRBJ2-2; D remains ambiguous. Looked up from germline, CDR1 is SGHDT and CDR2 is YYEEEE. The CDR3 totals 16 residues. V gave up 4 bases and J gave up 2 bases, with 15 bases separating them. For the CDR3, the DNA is TGTGCCAGCAGCCCTATACAGAAATCTAACACCGGGGAGCTGTTTTTT. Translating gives CASSPIQKSNTGELFF.

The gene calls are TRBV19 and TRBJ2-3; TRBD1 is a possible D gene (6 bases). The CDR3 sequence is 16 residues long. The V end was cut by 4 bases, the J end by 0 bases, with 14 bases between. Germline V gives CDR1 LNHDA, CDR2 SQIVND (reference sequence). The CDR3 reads CASSKDRTSSTDTQYF. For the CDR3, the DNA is TGTGCCAGTAGTAAGGACAGAACCTCTAGCACAGATACGCAGTATTTT.

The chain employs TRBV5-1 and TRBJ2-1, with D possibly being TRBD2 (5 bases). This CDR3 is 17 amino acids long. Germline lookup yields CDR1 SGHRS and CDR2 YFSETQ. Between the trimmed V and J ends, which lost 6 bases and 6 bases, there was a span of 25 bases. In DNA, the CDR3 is TGCGCCAGCACCCCCAACGGGAACGCCCTTTTCCCCAATGAGCAGTTCTTC. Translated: CASTPNGNALFPNEQFF. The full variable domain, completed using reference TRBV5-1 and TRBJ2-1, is KAGVTQTPRYLIKTRGQQVTLSCSPISGHRSVSWYQQTPGQGLQFLFEYFSETQRNKGNFPGRFSGRQFSNSRSEMNVSTLELGDSALYLCASTPNGNALFPNEQFFGPGTRLTVL.

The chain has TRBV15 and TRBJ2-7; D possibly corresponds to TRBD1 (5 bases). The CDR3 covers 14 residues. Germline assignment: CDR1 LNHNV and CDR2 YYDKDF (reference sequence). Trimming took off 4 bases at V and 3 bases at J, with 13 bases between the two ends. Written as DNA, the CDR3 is TGTGCCACCAGCATAGGGGCTCACAGCTACGAGCAGTACTTC. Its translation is CATSIGAHSYEQYF.

The CDR3 protein is CASSPGQLEAFF. The CDR3 bases are TGTGCCAGCAGCCCAGGACAGCTTGAAGCTTTCTTT. The genes are TRBV5-5 and TRBJ1-1; D is possibly TRBD1 (6 bases). CDR3 length: 12 amino acids. The ends were cut back, 4 bases at V and 7 bases at J, with 11 bases in the middle. The germline V gene has CDR1 SGHKS and CDR2 YYEKEE (reference sequence).

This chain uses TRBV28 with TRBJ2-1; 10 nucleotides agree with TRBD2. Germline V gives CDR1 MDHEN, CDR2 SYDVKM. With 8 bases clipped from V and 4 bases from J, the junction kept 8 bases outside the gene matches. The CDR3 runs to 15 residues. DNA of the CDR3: TGTGCCAGCCGGATCTCAGCGGGAGGGTACAATGAGCAGTTCTTC. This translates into CASRISAGGYNEQFF.

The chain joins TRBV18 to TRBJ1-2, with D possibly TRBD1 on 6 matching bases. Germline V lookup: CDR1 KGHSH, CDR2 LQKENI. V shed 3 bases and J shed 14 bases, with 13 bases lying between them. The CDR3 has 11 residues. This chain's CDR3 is CASSPGQLKTF. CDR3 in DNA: TGTGCCAGCTCACCGGGACAACTTAAGACCTTC.